This entry concerns a single TCR beta chain. Its target is unknown. The record originates from a study of shared clonotypes between healthy human individuals. Study-level points and caveats: Naive CD4 clonotypes were shared across a few donors at 4% to 5%.

Repertoires were generated with immunoSEQ multiplex PCR, while TCRdb's copy carries only in-frame clones and drops some. The sample has a few million clones; approximately 95% are singletons. The sample consisted of naive CD4+ T cells from PBMCs. Subset meaning: CD45RA+ positively selected. The receptor comes from a man aged 18 to 29 in good health. Some clones in this sample may be carry-over from other donors' samples.

The DNA of the CDR3 is TGCGCCAGCAGCCCACAGGCTTATGCCTACGAGCAGTACTTC. It encodes CASSPQAYAYEQYF. The gene calls are TRBV4-3 and TRBJ2-7; D may be TRBD1 (5 bases). Trimming stripped 4 bases from V and 2 bases from J, with 12 bases between. The CDR3 covers 14 residues. From germline, CDR1 is LGHNA and CDR2 YSLEER.